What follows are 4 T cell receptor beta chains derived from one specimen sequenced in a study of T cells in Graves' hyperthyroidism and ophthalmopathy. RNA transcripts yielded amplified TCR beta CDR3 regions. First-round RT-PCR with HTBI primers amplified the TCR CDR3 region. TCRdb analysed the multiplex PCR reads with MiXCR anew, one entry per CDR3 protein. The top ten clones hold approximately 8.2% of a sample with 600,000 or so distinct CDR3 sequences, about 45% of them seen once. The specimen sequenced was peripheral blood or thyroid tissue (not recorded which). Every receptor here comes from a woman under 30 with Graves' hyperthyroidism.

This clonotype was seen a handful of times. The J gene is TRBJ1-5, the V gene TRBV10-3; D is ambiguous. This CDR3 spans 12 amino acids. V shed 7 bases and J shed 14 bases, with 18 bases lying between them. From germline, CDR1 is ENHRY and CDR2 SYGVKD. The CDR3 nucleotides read TGTGCCATCACTGGGGAGAGGCTGCTCGAGCATTTT. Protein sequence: CAITGERLLEHF.

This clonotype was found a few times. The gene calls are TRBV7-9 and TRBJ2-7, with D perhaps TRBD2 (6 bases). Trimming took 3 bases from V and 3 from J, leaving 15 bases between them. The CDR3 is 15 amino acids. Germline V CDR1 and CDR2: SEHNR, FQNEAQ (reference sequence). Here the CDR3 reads CASSLFSGGSYEQYF. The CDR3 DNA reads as TGTGCCAGCAGCTTGTTTTCAGGAGGGAGCTACGAGCAGTACTTC.

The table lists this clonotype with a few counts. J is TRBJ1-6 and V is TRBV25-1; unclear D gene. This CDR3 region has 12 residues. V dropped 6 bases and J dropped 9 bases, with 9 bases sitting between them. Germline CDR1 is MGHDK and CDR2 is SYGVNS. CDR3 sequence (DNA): TGTGCCAGCAGGGGGTCAGGTTCACCCCTCCACTTT. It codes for CASRGSGSPLHF.

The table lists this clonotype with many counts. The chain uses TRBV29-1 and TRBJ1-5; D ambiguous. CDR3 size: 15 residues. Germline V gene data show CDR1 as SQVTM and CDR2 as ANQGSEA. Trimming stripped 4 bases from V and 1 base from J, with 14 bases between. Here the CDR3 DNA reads TGCAGCGTTGTCCGTTGGATATGGAGCAATCAGCCCCAGCATTTT. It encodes CSVVRWIWSNQPQHF.